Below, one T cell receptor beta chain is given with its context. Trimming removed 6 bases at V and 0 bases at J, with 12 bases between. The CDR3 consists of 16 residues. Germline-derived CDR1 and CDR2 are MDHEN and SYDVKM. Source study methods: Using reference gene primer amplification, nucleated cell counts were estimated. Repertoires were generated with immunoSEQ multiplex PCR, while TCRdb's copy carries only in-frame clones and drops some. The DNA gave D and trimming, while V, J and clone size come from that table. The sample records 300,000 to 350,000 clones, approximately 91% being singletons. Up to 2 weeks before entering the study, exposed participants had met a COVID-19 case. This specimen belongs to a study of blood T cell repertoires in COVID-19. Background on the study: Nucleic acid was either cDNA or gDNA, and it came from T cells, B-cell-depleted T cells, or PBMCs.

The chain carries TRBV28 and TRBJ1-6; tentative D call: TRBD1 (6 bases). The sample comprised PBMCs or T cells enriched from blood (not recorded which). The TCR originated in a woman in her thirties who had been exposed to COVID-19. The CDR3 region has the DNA TGTGCCAGCAGCTGGGGGCAGAGCTCCTATAATTCACCCCTCCACTTT. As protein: CASSWGQSSYNSPLHF.